Below, one TCR beta chain is given with its context. Its specificity is unknown. This specimen belongs to a study of T cell responses to AZD1222 COVID-19 vaccine. Pooled samples include second doses given at about 4 or 12 weeks. The junction had 13 bases not matched to a gene; V was cut back by 6 bases and J by 2 bases. CDR1 is SNHLY and CDR2 is FYNNEI in the germline V gene. CDR3 length: 18 residues. Study results and caveats: Females made up more of the donors, who were largely white British, and clonal diversity may have come out too low. Vaccination with two AZD1222 doses was followed by a rise in Spike-specific TCR breadth and depth. With dominance at 160-218 and 743-854, vaccine-associated CD4 TCRs spanned spike.

Clones were sequenced by immunoSEQ multiplex PCR, and TCRdb holds only the in-frame ones, with some missing. The data hold about 120,000 clones, with roughly nine tenths observed a single time. The receptor was derived from an adult who received the AZD1222 COVID-19 vaccine. V usage is TRBV2 and J usage is TRBJ1-5; 10 bases match TRBD1. This sample comprised peripheral blood, obtained 28 days after the second AZD1222 dose. This chain's CDR3 is CASRPGQGTPRGNQPQHF. The CDR3, as DNA: TGTGCCAGCAGACCGGGACAGGGGACCCCTCGGGGCAATCAGCCCCAGCATTTT. The full variable domain, completed using reference TRBV2 and TRBJ1-5, is EPEVTQTPSHQVTQMGQEVILRCVPISNHLYFYWYRQILGQKVEFLVSFYNNEISEKSEIFDDQFSVERPDGSNFTLKIRSTKLEDSAMYFCASRPGQGTPRGNQPQHFGDGTRLSIL.